The source of this T cell receptor (beta chain) is a study of blood T cells in healthy people across ages. This clonotype was seen more than once but under ten times. The CDR3 has 14 amino acids. Trimming pared 2 bases from V and 6 bases from J, leaving 10 bases between. Per germline, CDR1 LGHDT and CDR2 YNNKEL (reference sequence). The donors, aged 6 to 90, were healthy Caucasians from Russia. Investigators took around 10 milliliters of peripheral blood from every donor. Alongside a J-beta primer mix, a sample-barcoded 5' primer served in a second PCR lasting about 7 to 11 cycles. MiXCR was run by TCRdb on the 5' RACE reads, yielding one entry per CDR3 protein. The sample carries approximately 780,000 distinct CDR3 sequences, roughly 24% recorded once. The same data also went into a second study, on T cells of mothers and their children. From that study: Using the M1S primer, the second PCR added sample barcodes along with 2-4 random nucleotides.

The clonotype was recovered from a boy between 10 and 17 years old in good health. The genes are TRBV3-1 and TRBJ2-2; D might be TRBD2 (5 bases). The sequenced material came from blood. The CDR3 here is CASSQSLEAGELFF. The CDR3 DNA reads as TGTGCCAGCAGCCAATCACTAGAGGCCGGGGAGCTGTTTTTT.